This TCR beta chain stems from a study of T-cell memory formation after mild COVID-19. Study-wide context: Clustering of TCRs was largely donor specific. Notes on the study in general: Later expanders leaned CD4+, whereas clones that contracted between day 15 and 85 were balanced CD4/CD8.

The table lists this clonotype with a few counts. As yet, its antigen is unknown. CDR3 size: 13 residues. The germline gives CDR1 DFQATT, CDR2 SNEGSKA (reference sequence). With 7 bases clipped from V and 4 bases from J, the junction kept 8 bases outside the gene matches. UMIs and sample barcodes were carried by the TCR alpha and TCR beta cDNA libraries that 5'RACE produced using constant-segment primers. Each CDR3 protein is one row after TCRdb ran MiXCR on the 5' RACE reads. Of hundreds of thousands of distinct CDR3 sequences in the sample, roughly 21% were seen once. The source is an adult woman who had mild COVID-19 (a few samples of this study predate the infection). Cell type and time point are not known. The V and J genes are TRBV20-1 and TRBJ1-1, with 8 bases that match TRBD1. Sequencing input: PBMCs or a T cell subset sorted from them (not recorded which). The DNA of the CDR3 is TGCAGTGACCGCAGGGGGCTGAGCACTGAAGCTTTCTTT. As protein: CSDRRGLSTEAFF.